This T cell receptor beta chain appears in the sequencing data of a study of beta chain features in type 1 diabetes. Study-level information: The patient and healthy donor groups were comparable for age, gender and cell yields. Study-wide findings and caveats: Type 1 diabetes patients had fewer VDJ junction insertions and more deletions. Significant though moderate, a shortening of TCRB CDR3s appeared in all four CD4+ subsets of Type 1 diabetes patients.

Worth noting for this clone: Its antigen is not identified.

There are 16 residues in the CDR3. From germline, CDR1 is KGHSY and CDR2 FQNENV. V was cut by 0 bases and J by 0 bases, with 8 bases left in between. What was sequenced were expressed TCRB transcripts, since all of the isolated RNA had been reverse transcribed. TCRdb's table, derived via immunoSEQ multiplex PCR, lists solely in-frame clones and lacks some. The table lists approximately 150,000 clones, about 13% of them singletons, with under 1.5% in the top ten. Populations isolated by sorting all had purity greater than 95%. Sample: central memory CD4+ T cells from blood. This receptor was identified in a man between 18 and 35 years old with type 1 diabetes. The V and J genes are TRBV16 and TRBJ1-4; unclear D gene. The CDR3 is CASSQSLDATNEKLFF. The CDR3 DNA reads TGTGCCAGCAGCCAATCGTTGGACGCAACTAATGAAAAACTGTTTTTT. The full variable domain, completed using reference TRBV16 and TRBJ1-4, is GEEVAQTPKHLVRGEGQKAKLYCAPIKGHSYVFWYQQVLKNEFKFLISFQNENVFDETGMPKERFSAKCLPNSPCSLEIQATKLEDSAVYFCASSQSLDATNEKLFFGSGTQLSVL.